This TCR beta chain appears in the sequencing data of a study of spatial heterogeneity in lung cancer (dated by TCRdb to the late 2010s). Turning to the overall study: Beta-chain transcripts were consistently detected in greater numbers than alpha-chain transcripts, which likely reflected higher beta-chain transcript abundance. Nonsynonymous mutation counts, determined by whole-exome sequencing of tumor tissue, were related to features of the TCR repertoire. In the raw uncorrected reads, each unique combination of TCR and UMI appeared more than ten times on average. Both alpha and beta chains were TCR-sequenced in samples taken at surgery, namely 220 tumor regions, under 80 matched nontumor lung samples and 45 to 60 PBMC samples. The study quantitatively compared TCR alpha and beta repertoires across multiple tumor regions, matched nontumor lung and blood in non-small cell lung cancer. In tumor regions, TCR transcript counts showed a strong correlation with a T cell transcriptional module score from matched bulk RNA-seq.

The time point label corresponds to: sample taken at primary tumor resection. The donors were fewer than 90 patients from the lung TRACERx cohort who had early-stage, untreated non-small cell lung cancer. Without any cell sorting, TCR sequencing was performed on whole RNA extracted either from tumor and nontumor lung tissue or from cryopreserved PBMC samples. Patients were selected for TCR sequencing only if sufficient RNA was available from at least two tumor regions. Before selection, tumor and adjacent nontumor lung specimens were reviewed by a lung pathologist. The library was generated by 5' RACE. TCRdb shows the sequencer as NextSeq 500. In the TCR library protocol, a unique molecular identifier was attached to each TCR cDNA molecule so that PCR and sequencing errors could be corrected. Per the authors' processing: TCR identification, UMI-based error correction and CDR3 extraction were performed with Decombinator tools. Expanded TCRs were defined as those above a frequency of 2 per 1,000, corresponding to the top 1% of the tumor frequency distribution. Expanded tumor TCRs statistically deemed absent (corrected P<0.05) from at least one tumor region were classed as regional, and all other expanded tumor TCRs were classed as ubiquitous. Renyi diversity was calculated using the R vegan package after each repertoire was subsampled 100 times to 5,000 TCRs. To build CDR3 similarity networks, amino acid triplet string-kernel similarity was used, and CDR3s were connected when their pairwise similarity was above 0.82. TCRdb ran its own pipeline on the public reads, namely fastp trimming at Q25 and MiXCR clone calling, and kept in-frame beta chains. Entries that share a CDR3 protein sequence are merged under the most common genes and DNA. The V and J calls shown here were made by TCRdb, not taken from the authors' results. The sample data list about 520 distinct CDR3 sequences, and about 25% of these were observed just once. The top ten clones comprise around 20% of the sample.

What the study reported, not specific to this receptor: TCR-seq coverage of tumor T cells was estimated to be only approximately 7% for alpha chains and about 13% for beta chains. Confirming at a functional level the hypothesis that regional TCRs recognize regional mutations was considered to require additional single-cell paired TCR alpha and beta sequencing. A correlation was observed between the number of expanded intratumoral alpha and beta TCRs and the tumor nonsynonymous mutation count. The count of ubiquitous expanded TCRs correlated with the count of ubiquitous nonsynonymous mutations, and the count of regional expanded TCRs correlated with the count of regional nonsynonymous mutations.

On this clonotype itself: What antigen it recognizes has not been identified. Per-base quality was not reported, and no clone a single base away is much larger than it.

As encoded in the germline V gene, CDR1 is ENHRY while CDR2 is SYGVKD. Trimming takes 10 bases from V and 0 bases from J, and the germline ends sit 6 bases apart. CDR3 length: 11 amino acids, cysteine to phenylalanine. Only the CDR3 portion is preserved as DNA: 33 bases, with reading frame beginning at the first base. Here the chain combines TRBV10-3 and TRBJ1-2; no D gene can be assigned with confidence. The source is a male donor with early-stage non-small cell lung cancer. The material was lung tumor tissue, obtained at surgery. The DNA reads TGTGCCACCTCAACTAACTATGGCTACACCTTC. This codes for CATSTNYGYTF.